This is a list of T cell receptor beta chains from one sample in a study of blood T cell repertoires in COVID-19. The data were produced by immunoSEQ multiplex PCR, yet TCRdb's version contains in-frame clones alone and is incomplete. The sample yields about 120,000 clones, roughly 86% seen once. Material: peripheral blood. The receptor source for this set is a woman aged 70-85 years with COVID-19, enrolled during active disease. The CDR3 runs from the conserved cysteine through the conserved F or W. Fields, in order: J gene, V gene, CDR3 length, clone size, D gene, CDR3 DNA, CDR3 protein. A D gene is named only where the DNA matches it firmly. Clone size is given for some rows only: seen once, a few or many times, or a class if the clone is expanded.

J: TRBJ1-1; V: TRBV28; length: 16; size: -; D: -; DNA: TGTGCCAGCAGTTTCATAGGGTCCTCGGGGAAGACTGAAGCTTTCTTT; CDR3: CASSFIGSSGKTEAFF
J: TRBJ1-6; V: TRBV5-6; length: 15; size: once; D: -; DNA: TGTGCCAGCAGCCTCCATAACAGGGTCGAATCACCCCTCCACTTT; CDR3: CASSLHNRVESPLHF
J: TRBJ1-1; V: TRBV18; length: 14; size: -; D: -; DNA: TGTGCCAGCTCACCTTACACGCGGAAGGCTGAAGCTTTCTTT; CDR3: CASSPYTRKAEAFF
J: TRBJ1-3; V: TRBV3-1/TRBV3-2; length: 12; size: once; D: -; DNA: TGTGCCAGCAGCCCATCCCGAGGTCCCATATATTTT; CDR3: CASSPSRGPIYF
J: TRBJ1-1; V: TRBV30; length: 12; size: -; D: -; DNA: TGTGCCTCGGACAGACCAAACACTGAAGCTTTCTTT; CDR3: CASDRPNTEAFF
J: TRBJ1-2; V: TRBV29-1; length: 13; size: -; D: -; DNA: TGCAGCGTTGAGCAGGGTTTTAACTATGGCTACACCTTC; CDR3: CSVEQGFNYGYTF
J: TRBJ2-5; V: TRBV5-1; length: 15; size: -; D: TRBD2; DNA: TGCGCCAGCAGCTCTCTAGCGGGGGACTCAAAGACCCAGTACTTC; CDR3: CASSSLAGDSKTQYF
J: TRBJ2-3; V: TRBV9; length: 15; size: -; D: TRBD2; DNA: TGTGCCAGCAGCGTAGAAGCGGGGGGCACAGATACGCAGTATTTT; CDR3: CASSVEAGGTDTQYF
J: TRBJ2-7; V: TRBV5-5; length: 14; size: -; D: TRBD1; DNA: TGTGCCAGCAGCTCTTACAGGGGATCCTACGAGCAGTACTTC; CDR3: CASSSYRGSYEQYF
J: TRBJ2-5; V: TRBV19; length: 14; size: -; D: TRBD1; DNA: TGTGCCAGTAGTGTCACAGGGGTACAAGAGACCCAGTACTTC; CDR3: CASSVTGVQETQYF
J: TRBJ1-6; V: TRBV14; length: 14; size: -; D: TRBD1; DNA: TGTGCCAGCAAAGGGGGCGCCCATAATTCACCCCTCCACTTT; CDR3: CASKGGAHNSPLHF
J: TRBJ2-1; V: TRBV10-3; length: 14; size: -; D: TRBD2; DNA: TGTGCCATCAGTGAGACTAGCGGGGCCAATGAGCAGTTCTTC; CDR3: CAISETSGANEQFF
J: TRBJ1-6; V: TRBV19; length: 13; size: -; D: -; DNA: TGTGCCAGTACCCAAGGACTGAATTCACCCCTCCACTTT; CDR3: CASTQGLNSPLHF
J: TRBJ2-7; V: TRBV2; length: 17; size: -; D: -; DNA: TGTGCCAGCAGTGACCCCCGCAGGGTCGAAAACTCCTACGAGCAGTACTTC; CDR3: CASSDPRRVENSYEQYF
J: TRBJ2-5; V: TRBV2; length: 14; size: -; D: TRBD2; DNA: TGTGCCACCGGACTAGCGGGAGTTCTAGAGACCCAGTACTTC; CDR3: CATGLAGVLETQYF
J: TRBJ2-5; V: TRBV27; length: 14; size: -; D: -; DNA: TGTGCCAGCAGTTTAATCGGAACTAGTGGGACCCAGTACTTC; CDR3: CASSLIGTSGTQYF
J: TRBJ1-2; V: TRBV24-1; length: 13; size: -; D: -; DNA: TGTGCCACCAATGATTCCGGACAGTCCGGCTACACCTTC; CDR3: CATNDSGQSGYTF
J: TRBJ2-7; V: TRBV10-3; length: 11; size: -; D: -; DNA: TGTGCCATCAGTACAGGGAACGAGCAGTACTTC; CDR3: CAISTGNEQYF
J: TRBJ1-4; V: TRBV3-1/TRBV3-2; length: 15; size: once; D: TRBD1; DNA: TGTGCCAGCAGCCAATCCGGGACAGGGTATGAAAAACTGTTTTTT; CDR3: CASSQSGTGYEKLFF
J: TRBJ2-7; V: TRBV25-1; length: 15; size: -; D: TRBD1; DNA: TGTGCCAGCAGTAATCAGACAGGGGGATCCTACGAGCAGTACTTC; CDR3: CASSNQTGGSYEQYF
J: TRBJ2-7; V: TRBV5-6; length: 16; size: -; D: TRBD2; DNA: TGTGCCAGCAGCCTCATTAGGACTAGCGGGGACTACGAGCAGTACTTC; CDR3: CASSLIRTSGDYEQYF
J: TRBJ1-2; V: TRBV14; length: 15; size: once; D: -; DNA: TGTGCCAGCAGCCAACTTGGTCTAGGGGACTATGGCTACACCTTC; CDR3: CASSQLGLGDYGYTF
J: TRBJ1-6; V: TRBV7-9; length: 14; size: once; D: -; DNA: TGTGCCAGCAGCTTAGTAACAGGTCCTTCACCCCTCCACTTT; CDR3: CASSLVTGPSPLHF
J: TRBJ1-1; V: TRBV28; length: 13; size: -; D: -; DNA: TGTGCCAGCAGACCGGGACATAACACTGAAGCTTTCTTT; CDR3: CASRPGHNTEAFF
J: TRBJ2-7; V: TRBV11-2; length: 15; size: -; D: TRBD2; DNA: TGTGCCAGCAGCTTTGCTCCGGGACTAGACTACGAGCAGTACTTC; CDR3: CASSFAPGLDYEQYF
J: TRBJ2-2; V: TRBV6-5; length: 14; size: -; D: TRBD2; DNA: TGTGCCAGCGGGGGACTATTAAACACCGGGGAGCTGTTTTTT; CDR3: CASGGLLNTGELFF
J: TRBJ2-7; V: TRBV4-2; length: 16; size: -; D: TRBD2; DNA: TGTGCCAGCAGCCAAGACGGGACGGGGGGGACCTACGAGCAGTACTTC; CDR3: CASSQDGTGGTYEQYF
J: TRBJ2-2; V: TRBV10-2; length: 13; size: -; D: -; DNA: TGCGCCAGCAGTGAGGTTCGGACCGGGGAGCTGTTTTTT; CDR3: CASSEVRTGELFF
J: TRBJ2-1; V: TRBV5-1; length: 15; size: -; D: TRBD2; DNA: TGCGCCAGCAGGCCCGGGACTAGCGGAGGCAATGAGCAGTTCTTC; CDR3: CASRPGTSGGNEQFF
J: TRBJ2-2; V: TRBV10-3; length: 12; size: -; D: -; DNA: TGTGCCATCGGCTCGGGCACCGGGGAGCTGTTTTTT; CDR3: CAIGSGTGELFF
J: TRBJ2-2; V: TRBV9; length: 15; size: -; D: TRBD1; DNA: TGTGCCAGCAGCGTAGTCGACAGGGGGCCCGGGGAGCTGTTTTTT; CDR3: CASSVVDRGPGELFF
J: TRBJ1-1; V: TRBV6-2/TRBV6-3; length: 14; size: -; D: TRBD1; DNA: TGTGCCAGCAGTTACTCAGGGGGCAAAACTGAAGCTTTCTTT; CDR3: CASSYSGGKTEAFF
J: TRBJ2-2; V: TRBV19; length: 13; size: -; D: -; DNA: TGTGCCAGTAGTTTCGCGGGGACCGGGGAGCTGTTTTTT; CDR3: CASSFAGTGELFF
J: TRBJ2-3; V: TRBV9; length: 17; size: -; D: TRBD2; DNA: TGTGCCAGCAGCGTGACTAGCGGGGGGAGTAACACAGATACGCAGTATTTT; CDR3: CASSVTSGGSNTDTQYF
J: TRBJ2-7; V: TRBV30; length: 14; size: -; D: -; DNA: TGTGCCTGGAGTGTACTTGGGCTTTCCTACGAGCAGTACTTC; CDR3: CAWSVLGLSYEQYF
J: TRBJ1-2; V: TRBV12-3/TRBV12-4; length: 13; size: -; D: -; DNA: TGTGCCAGCAGGACACAGGGTCGGGATGGCTACACCTTC; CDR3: CASRTQGRDGYTF
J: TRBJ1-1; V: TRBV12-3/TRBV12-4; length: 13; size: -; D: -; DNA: TGTGCCAGCAGTTTAGTCGAGGGCACTGAAGCTTTCTTT; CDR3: CASSLVEGTEAFF
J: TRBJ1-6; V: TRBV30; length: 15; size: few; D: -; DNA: TGTGCCTGGACCCGGACGGGGATTTATAATTCACCCCTCCACTTT; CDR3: CAWTRTGIYNSPLHF
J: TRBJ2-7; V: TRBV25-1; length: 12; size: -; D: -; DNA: TGTGCCAGCAGTGAAAAAGGGGAAGAGCAGTACTTC; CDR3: CASSEKGEEQYF
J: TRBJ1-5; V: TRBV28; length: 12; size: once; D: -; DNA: TGTGCCAGCAGGCCCTACAATCAGCCCCAGCATTTT; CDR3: CASRPYNQPQHF
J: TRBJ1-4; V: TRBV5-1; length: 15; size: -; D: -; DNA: TGCGCCAGCAGCGAAGGGCGAGGGAGTAATGAAAAACTGTTTTTT; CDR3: CASSEGRGSNEKLFF
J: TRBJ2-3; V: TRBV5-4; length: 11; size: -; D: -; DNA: TGTGCCACCTCGAGGACAGATACGCAGTATTTT; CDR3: CATSRTDTQYF
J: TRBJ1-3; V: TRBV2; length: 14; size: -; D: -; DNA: TGTGCCAGCAGTCCATGGAGGGGCGGCTACACCATATATTTT; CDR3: CASSPWRGGYTIYF
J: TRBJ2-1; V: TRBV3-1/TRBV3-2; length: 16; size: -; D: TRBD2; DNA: TGTGCCAGCAGCCAACCGACTAGCGGACGTTACAATGAGCAGTTCTTC; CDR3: CASSQPTSGRYNEQFF
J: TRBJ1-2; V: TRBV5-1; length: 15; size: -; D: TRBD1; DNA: TGCGCCAGCAGCTTGGAAGGACAGGTTTTATATGGCTACACCTTC; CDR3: CASSLEGQVLYGYTF
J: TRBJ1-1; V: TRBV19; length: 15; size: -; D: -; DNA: TGTGCCAGTAGTATAAGGGGCAGGGTTGGTACTGAAGCTTTCTTT; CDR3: CASSIRGRVGTEAFF